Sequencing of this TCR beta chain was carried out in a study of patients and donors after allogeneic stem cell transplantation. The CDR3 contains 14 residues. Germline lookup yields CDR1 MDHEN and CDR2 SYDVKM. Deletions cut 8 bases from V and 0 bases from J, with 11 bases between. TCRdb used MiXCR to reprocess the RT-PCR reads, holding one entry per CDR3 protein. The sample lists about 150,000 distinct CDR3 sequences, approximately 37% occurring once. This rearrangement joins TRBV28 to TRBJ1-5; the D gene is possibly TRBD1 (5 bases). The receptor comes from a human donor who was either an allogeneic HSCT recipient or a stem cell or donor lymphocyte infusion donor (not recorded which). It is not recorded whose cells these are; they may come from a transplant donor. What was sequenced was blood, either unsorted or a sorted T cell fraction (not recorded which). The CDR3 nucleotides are TGTGCCAGCTGCAGGGTGTATAGCAATCAGCCCCAGCATTTT. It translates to CASCRVYSNQPQHF. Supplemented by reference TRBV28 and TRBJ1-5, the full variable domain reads DVKVTQSSRYLVKRTGEKVFLECVQDMDHENMFWYRQDPGLGLRLIYFSYDVKMKEKGDIPEGYSVSREKKERFSLILESASTNQTSMYLCASCRVYSNQPQHFGDGTRLSIL.